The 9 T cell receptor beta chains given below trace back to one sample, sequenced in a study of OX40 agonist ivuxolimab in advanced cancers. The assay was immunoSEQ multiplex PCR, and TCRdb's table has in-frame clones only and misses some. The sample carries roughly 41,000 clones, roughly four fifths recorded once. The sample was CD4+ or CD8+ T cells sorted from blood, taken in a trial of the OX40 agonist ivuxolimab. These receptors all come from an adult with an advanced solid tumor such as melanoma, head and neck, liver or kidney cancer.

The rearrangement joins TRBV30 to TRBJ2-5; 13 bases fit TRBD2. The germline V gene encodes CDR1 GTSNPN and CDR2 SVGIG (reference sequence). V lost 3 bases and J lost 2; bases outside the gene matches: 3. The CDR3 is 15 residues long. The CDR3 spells CAWSRGLAGQETQYF. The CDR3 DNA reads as TGTGCCTGGAGCCGGGGACTAGCGGGGCAAGAGACCCAGTACTTC.

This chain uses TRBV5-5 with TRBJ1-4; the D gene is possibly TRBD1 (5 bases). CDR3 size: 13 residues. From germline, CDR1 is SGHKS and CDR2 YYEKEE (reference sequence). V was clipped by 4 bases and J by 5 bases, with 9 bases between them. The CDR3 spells CASSPGPNEKLFF. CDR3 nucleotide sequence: TGTGCCAGCAGCCCGGGACCAAATGAAAAACTGTTTTTT.

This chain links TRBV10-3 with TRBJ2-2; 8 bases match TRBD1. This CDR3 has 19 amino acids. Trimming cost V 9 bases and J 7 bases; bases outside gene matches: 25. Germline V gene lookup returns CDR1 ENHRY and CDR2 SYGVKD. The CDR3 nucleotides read TGTGCCATGCCGCCCCCGGACAGGGATAAGGTATGTGTGGTCGGGGAGCTGTTTTTT. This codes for CAMPPPDRDKVCVVGELFF.

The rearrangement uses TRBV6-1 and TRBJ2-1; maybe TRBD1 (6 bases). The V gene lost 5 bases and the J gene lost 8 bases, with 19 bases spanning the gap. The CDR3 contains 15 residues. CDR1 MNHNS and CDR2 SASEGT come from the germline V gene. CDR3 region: CASSPAGLGADEQFF. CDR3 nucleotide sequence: TGTGCCAGCAGTCCAGCAGGTTTGGGGGCCGATGAGCAGTTCTTC.

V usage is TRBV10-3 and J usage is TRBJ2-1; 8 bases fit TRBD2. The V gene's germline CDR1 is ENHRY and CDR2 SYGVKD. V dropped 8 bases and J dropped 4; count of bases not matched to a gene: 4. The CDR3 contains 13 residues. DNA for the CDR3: TGTGCCATCGCGCGGGGGGAATACAATGAGCAGTTCTTC. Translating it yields CAIARGEYNEQFF.

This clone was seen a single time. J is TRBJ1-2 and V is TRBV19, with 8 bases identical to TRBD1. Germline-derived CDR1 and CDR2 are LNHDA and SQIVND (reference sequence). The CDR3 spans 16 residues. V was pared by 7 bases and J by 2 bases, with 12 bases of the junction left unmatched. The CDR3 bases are TGTGCCAGTACCCCGGGAGGGCAGGGGGCAAACTATGGCTACACCTTC. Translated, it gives CASTPGGQGANYGYTF.

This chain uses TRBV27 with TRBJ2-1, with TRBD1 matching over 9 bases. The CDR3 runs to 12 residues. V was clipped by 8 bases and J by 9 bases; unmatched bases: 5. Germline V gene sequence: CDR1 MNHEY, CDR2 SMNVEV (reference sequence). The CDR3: CASHTGGGEQFF. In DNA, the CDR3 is TGTGCCAGCCATACAGGGGGCGGTGAGCAGTTCTTC.

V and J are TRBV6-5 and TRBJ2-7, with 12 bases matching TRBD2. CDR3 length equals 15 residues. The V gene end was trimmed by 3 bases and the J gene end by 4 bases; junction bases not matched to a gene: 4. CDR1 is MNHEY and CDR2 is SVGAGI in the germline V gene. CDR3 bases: TGTGCCAGCAGTTATCCGACTAGCGGGGGATACGAGCAGTACTTC. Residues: CASSYPTSGGYEQYF.

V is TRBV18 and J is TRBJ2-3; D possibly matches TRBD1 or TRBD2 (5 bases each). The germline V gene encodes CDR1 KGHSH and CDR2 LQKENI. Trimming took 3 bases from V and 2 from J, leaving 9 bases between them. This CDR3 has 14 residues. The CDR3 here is CASSPGTNTDTQYF. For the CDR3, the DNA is TGTGCCAGCTCACCGGGGACGAACACAGATACGCAGTATTTT.